This entry lists 9 T cell receptor beta chains sequenced from one sample in a study of spatial heterogeneity in lung cancer. From the 5' RACE reads, TCRdb called clonotypes with MiXCR, one entry per CDR3 protein. The table lists fewer than 55,000 distinct CDR3 sequences, roughly 8.1% of them singletons. Time point reported: blood at routine non-recurrence follow-up after resection. Sequencing of whole RNA from tumor, nontumor lung or frozen PBMC involved no sorting. The input for sequencing was PBMCs, taken at follow-up. All receptors come from a female donor with early-stage non-small cell lung cancer.

This clonotype was seen repeatedly, ten times or more. This chain connects TRBV27 to TRBJ2-1; D remains ambiguous. The CDR3 sequence is 13 residues long. The V gene lost 7 bases and the J gene lost 6 bases, with 13 bases spanning the gap. Germline CDR1 is MNHEY and CDR2 is SMNVEV (reference sequence). The CDR3 DNA sequence: TGTGCCAGCACCCCCACCTGGGGCAATGAGCAGTTCTTC. Its protein product is CASTPTWGNEQFF.

This clonotype was observed at least ten times. The chain recombines TRBV4-1 with TRBJ2-1, with TRBD2 as a possible D gene (6 bases). The germline gives CDR1 MGHRA, CDR2 YSYEKL. The CDR3 loop spans 17 amino acids. V was shortened by 0 bases and J by 0 bases, with 12 bases between the two germline ends. As DNA, the CDR3 is TGCGCCAGCAGCCAAGATTGGGGACTTGGCTCCTACAATGAGCAGTTCTTC. Translation: CASSQDWGLGSYNEQFF.

The sample holds many counts of this clonotype. The chain links TRBV2 to TRBJ1-1; the D gene is possibly TRBD1 (5 bases). Trimming stripped 6 bases from V and 4 bases from J, with 12 bases between. This CDR3 is 13 amino acids long. Germline CDR1 is SNHLY and CDR2 is FYNNEI. The CDR3 sequence: CASRTRQTTEAFF. CDR3 nucleotide sequence: TGTGCCAGCAGGACCCGACAGACCACTGAAGCTTTCTTT.

The sample holds many counts of this clonotype. This chain joins TRBV18 and TRBJ1-1; unclear D gene. Germline lookup yields CDR1 KGHSH and CDR2 LQKENI. The CDR3 consists of 13 residues. V dropped 5 bases and J dropped 1 base, with 8 bases sitting between them. The CDR3 region has the DNA TGTGCCAGCTCAGACGGCCCGAACACTGAAGCTTTCTTT. Translation: CASSDGPNTEAFF.

The sample holds many counts of this clonotype. The rearrangement links TRBV5-1 to TRBJ2-3; 8 bases map to TRBD2. The germline V gene encodes CDR1 SGHRS and CDR2 YFSETQ. The ends lost 0 bases at V and 0 bases at J; junction bases unmatched: 6. The CDR3 runs 17 residues. CDR3 sequence reads: CASSLALAGTSTDTQYF. CDR3 nucleotides: TGCGCCAGCAGCTTGGCCCTAGCGGGTACTAGCACAGATACGCAGTATTTT.

The table lists this clonotype with a few counts. The chain has TRBV7-9 and TRBJ2-1; weak D call: TRBD1 (5 bases). Trimming left V 8 bases short and J 4 bases short, with 12 bases between. This CDR3 is built from 13 residues. Germline CDR1 and CDR2: SEHNR and FQNEAQ (reference sequence). The CDR3 loop reads CASEQKGYNEQFF. The DNA for the CDR3 is TGTGCCAGCGAACAGAAGGGGTACAATGAGCAGTTCTTC. Based on the CDR3 plus reference TRBV7-9 and TRBJ2-1, the full variable domain is DTGVSQNPRHKITKRGQNVTFRCDPISEHNRLYWYRQTLGQGPEFLTYFQNEAQLEKSRLLSDRFSAERPKGSFSTLEIQRTEQGDSAMYLCASEQKGYNEQFFGPGTRLTVL.

This clonotype was recorded at least ten times. The CDR3 bases are TGTGCCAGCAGTTACGACAAGCGGGGGGAAGAGACCCAGTACTTC. Amino acid sequence: CASSYDKRGEETQYF. The chain links TRBV6-2 or TRBV6-3 to TRBJ2-5, with 9 nucleotides matching TRBD2. The CDR3 contains 15 residues. V shed 2 bases, J shed 3 bases, and the junction held 4 bases outside the gene matches. Germline CDR1 reads MNHEY; CDR2 reads SVGEGT.

The genes are TRBV5-1 and TRBJ1-2, with 8 nucleotides matching TRBD1. Per germline, CDR1 SGHRS and CDR2 YFSETQ. J was trimmed by 4 bases and V by 5 bases; bases with no gene match: 4. The CDR3 consists of 13 residues. This CDR3 is CASRTGEGYGYTF. The CDR3 coding sequence is TGCGCCAGCAGGACAGGGGAAGGCTATGGCTACACCTTC.

With regard to this clonotype: One end of the junction varies from germline; a read error may be responsible. This chain joins TRBV19 and TRBJ1-6; D possibly corresponds to TRBD1 (5 bases). CDR1 is LNHDA and CDR2 is SQIVND in the germline V gene (reference sequence). This CDR3 has 18 residues. The chain's CDR3 is CASRVRQGGSRRGSPLHF. CDR3 in DNA: TGTGCGAGTAGAGTTCGGCAGGGAGGCTCCCGAAGGGGTTCACCCCTCCACTTT.